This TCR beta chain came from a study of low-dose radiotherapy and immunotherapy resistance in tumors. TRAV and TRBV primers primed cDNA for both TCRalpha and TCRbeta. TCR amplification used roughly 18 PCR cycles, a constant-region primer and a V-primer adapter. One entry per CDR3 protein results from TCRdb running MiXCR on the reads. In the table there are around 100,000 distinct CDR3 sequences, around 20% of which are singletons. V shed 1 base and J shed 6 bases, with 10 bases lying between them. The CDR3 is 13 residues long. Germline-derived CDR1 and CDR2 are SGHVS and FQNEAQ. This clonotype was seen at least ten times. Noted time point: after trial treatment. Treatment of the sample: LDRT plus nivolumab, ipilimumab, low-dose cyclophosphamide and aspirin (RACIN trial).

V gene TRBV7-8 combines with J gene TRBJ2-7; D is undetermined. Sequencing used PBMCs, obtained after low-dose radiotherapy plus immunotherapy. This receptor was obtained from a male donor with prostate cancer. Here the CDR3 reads CASSLDPGFEQYF. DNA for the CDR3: TGTGCCAGCAGCTTAGATCCCGGCTTCGAGCAGTACTTC.